The source of this T cell receptor (beta chain) is a study of human T cells and chemical hapten exposure. Trimming removed 4 bases at V and 3 bases at J, with 6 bases between. Germline V gene lookup returns CDR1 MNHNS and CDR2 SASEGT. This CDR3 spans 12 amino acids. Time point specified: patch test 1, 2 weeks after DPC sensitization. Treatment: therapeutic diphenylcyclopropenone sensitization with weekly scalp DPC. This clonotype occurred a few times. TCRdb reprocessed the RACE reads via MiXCR and lists one record per CDR3 protein. Among around 110,000 distinct CDR3 sequences listed, around 10% were seen once.

The sequence was collected from a woman aged 50 to 60 with alopecia areata. Some clones in this sample may be carry-over from other donors' samples. The chain carries TRBV6-1 and TRBJ1-1; D call uncertain. The specimen comprised whole blood, sampled in connection with sensitization to the hapten diphenylcyclopropenone (DPC). CDR3 coding DNA: TGTGCCAGCAGTGTTCTCGACACTGAAGCTTTCTTT. It yields the protein CASSVLDTEAFF.